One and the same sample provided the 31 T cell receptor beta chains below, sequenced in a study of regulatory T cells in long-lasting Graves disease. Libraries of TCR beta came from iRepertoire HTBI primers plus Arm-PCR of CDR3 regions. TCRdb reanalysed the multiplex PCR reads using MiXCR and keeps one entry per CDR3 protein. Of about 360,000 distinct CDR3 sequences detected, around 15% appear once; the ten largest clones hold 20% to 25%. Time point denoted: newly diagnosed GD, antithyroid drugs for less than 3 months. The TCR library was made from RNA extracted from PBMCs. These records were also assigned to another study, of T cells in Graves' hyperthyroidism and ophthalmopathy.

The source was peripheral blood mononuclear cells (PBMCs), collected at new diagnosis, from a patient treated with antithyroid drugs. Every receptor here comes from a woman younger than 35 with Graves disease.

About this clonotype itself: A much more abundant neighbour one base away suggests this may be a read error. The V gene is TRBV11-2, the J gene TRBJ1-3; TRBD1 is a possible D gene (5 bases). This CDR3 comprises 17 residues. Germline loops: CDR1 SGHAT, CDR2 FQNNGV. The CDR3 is CASSLVLGTSSGDTIYF. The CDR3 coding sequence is TGTGCCAGCAGCTTAGTCCTCGGGACGTCCTCTGGAGACACCATATATTTT.

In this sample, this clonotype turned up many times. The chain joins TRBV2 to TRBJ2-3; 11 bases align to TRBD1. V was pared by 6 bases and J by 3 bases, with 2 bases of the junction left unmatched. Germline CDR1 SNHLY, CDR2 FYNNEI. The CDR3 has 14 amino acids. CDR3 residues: CASSRDRGTDTQYF. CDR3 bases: TGTGCCAGCAGCCGGGACAGGGGGACAGATACGCAGTATTTT.

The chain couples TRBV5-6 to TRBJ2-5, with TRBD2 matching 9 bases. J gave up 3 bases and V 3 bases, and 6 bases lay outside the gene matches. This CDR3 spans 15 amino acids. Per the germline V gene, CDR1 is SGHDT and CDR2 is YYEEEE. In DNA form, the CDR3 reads TGTGCCAGCAGCTCAGCGGGGGGATATAAAGAGACCCAGTACTTC. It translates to CASSSAGGYKETQYF.

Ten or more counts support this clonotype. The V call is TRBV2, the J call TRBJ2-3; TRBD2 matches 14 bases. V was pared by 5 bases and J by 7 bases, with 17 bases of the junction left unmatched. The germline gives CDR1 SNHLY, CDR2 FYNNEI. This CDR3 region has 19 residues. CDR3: CASSHLGTSGSGDPNTQYF. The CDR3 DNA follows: TGTGCCAGCAGTCATCTTGGGACTAGCGGGAGCGGGGATCCGAATACGCAGTATTTT.

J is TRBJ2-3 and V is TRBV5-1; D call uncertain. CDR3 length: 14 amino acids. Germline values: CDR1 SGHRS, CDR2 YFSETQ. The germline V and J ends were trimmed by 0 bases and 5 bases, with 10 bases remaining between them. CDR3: CASSLALAGDTQYF. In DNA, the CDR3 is TGCGCCAGCAGCTTGGCATTAGCAGGAGATACGCAGTATTTT.

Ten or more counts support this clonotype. CDR3 amino acids: CASTPRGAPSYGYTF. CDR3 nucleotides: TGTGCCAGCACCCCCCGGGGCGCGCCTTCCTATGGCTACACCTTC. This chain links TRBV5-8 with TRBJ1-2; TRBD1 might be the D (5 bases). The CDR3 has 15 amino acids. The germline gives CDR1 SGHTS, CDR2 YDEGEE. V was shortened by 6 bases and J by 4 bases, with 19 bases between the two germline ends.

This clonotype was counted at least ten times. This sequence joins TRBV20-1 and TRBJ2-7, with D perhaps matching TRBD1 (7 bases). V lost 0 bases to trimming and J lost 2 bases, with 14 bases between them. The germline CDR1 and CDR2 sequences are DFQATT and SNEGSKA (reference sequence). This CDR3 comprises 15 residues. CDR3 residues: CSARDRETGTYEQYF. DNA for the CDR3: TGCAGTGCTAGAGATCGGGAGACAGGGACCTACGAGCAGTACTTC.

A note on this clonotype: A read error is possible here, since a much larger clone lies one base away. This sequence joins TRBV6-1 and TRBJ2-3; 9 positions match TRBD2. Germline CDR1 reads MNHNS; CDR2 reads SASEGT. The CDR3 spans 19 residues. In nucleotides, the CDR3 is TGTGCCGGCAGTGGCATCAGCGGGGGGAGAACCGCTAGCACAGATACGCAGTATTTT. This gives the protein CAGSGISGGRTASTDTQYF.

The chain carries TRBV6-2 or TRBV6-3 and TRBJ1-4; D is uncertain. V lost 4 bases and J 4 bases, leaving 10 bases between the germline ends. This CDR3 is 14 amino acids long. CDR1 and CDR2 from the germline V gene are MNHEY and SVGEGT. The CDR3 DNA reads TGTGCCAGCAGTTCCCTGATGATTAATGAAAAACTGTTTTTT. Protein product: CASSSLMINEKLFF.

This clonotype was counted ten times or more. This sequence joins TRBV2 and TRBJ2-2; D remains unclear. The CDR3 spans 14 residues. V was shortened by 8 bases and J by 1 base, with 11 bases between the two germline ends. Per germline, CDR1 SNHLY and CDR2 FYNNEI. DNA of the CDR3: TGTGCCAGCGGGAAAGGCGGGAACACCGGGGAGCTGTTTTTT. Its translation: CASGKGGNTGELFF.

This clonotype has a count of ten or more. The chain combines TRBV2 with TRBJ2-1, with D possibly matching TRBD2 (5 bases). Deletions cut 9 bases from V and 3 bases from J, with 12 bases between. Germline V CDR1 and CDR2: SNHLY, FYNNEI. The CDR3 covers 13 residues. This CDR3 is CASSVGFYNEQFF. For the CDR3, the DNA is TGTGCCAGTAGCGTGGGGTTCTACAATGAGCAGTTCTTC. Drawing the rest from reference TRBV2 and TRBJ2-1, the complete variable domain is EPEVTQTPSHQVTQMGQEVILRCVPISNHLYFYWYRQILGQKVEFLVSFYNNEISEKSEIFDDQFSVERPDGSNFTLKIRSTKLEDSAMYFCASSVGFYNEQFFGPGTRLTVL.

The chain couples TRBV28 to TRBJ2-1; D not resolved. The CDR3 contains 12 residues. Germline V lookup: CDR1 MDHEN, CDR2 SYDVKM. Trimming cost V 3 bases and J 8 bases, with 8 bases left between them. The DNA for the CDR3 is TGTGCCAGCAGTTTCGTAGGCTATGAGCAGTTCTTC. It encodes CASSFVGYEQFF. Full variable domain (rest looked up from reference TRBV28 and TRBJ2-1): DVKVTQSSRYLVKRTGEKVFLECVQDMDHENMFWYRQDPGLGLRLIYFSYDVKMKEKGDIPEGYSVSREKKERFSLILESASTNQTSMYLCASSFVGYEQFFGPGTRLTVL.

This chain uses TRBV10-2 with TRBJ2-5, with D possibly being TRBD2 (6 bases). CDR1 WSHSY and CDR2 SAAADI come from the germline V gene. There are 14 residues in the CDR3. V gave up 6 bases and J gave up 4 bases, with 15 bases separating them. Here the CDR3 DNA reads TGCGCCAGCAGCGACTCGGGGCGGGGAGAGACCCAGTACTTC. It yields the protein CASSDSGRGETQYF.

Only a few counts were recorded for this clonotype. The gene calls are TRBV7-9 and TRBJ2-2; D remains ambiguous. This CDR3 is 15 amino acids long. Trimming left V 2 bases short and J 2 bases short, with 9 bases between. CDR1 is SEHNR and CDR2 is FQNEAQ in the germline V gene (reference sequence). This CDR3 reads CASSLFGDNTGELFF. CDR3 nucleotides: TGTGCCAGCAGCTTATTTGGAGACAACACCGGGGAGCTGTTTTTT.

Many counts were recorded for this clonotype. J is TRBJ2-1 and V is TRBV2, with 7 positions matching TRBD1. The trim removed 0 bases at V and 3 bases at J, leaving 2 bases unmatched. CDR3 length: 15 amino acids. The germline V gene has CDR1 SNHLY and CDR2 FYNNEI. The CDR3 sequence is CASSEAGTDYNEQFF. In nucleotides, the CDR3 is TGTGCCAGCAGTGAAGCGGGGACAGACTACAATGAGCAGTTCTTC. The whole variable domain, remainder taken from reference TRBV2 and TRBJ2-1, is EPEVTQTPSHQVTQMGQEVILRCVPISNHLYFYWYRQILGQKVEFLVSFYNNEISEKSEIFDDQFSVERPDGSNFTLKIRSTKLEDSAMYFCASSEAGTDYNEQFFGPGTRLTVL.

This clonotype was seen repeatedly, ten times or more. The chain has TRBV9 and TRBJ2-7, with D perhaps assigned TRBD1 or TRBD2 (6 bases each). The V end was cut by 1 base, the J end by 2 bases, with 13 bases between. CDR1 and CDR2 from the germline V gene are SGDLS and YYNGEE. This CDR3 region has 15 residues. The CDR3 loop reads CASSVNPGAAYEQYF. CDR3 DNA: TGTGCCAGCAGCGTAAATCCGGGGGCGGCCTACGAGCAGTACTTC.

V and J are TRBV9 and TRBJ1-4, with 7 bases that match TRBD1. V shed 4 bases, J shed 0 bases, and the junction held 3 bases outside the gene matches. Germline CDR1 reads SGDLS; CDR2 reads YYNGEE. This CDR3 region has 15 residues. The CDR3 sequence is CASSRDSATNEKLFF. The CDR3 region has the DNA TGTGCCAGCAGCAGGGACAGTGCAACTAATGAAAAACTGTTTTTT.

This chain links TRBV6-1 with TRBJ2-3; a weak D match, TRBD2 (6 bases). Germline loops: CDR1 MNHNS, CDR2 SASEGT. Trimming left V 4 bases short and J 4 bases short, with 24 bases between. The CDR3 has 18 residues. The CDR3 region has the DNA TGTGCCAGCAGTGTTAACCCGGGACTCATCGGAGGTGCAGATACGCAGTATTTT. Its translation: CASSVNPGLIGGADTQYF.

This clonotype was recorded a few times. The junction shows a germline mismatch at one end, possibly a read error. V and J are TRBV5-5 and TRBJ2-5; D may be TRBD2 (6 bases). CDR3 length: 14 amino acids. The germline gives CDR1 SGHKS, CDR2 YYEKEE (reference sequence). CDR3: CASSLPGTQGTQYF. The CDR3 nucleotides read TGTGCCAGCAGCCTCCCCGGGACTCAAGGGACCCAGTACTTC.

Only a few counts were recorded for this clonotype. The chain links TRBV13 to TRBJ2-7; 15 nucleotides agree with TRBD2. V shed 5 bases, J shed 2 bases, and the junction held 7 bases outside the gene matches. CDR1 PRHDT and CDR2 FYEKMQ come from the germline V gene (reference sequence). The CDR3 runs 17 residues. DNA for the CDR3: TGTGCCAGCAGCGCGGGACTAGCGGGAGGTCCGACCTACGAGCAGTACTTC. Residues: CASSAGLAGGPTYEQYF. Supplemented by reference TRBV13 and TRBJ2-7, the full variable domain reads AAGVIQSPRHLIKEKRETATLKCYPIPRHDTVYWYQQGPGQDPQFLISFYEKMQSDKGSIPDRFSAQQFSDYHSELNMSSLELGDSALYFCASSAGLAGGPTYEQYFGPGTRLTVT.

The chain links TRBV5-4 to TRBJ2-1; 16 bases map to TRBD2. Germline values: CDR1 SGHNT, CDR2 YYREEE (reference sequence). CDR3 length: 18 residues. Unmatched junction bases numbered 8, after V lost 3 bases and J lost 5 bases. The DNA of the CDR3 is TGTGCCAGCAGCTCGGGACTAGCGGGAGGGCCTTCAAACAATGAGCAGTTCTTC. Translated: CASSSGLAGGPSNNEQFF.

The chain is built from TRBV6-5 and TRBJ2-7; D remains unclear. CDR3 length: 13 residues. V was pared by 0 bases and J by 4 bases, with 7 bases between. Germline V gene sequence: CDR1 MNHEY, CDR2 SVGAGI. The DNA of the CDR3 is TGTGCCAGCAGTTACTCGAGCTATTACGAGCAGTACTTC. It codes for CASSYSSYYEQYF.

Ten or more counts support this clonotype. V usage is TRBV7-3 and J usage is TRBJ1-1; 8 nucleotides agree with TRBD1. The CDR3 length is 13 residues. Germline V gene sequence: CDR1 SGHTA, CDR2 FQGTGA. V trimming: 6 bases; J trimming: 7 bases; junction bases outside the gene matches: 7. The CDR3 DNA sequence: TGTGCCAGCAGGCTGACAGGGGATGATGAAGCTTTCTTT. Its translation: CASRLTGDDEAFF. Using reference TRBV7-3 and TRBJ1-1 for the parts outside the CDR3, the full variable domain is GAGVSQTPSNKVTEKGKYVELRCDPISGHTALYWYRQSLGQGPEFLIYFQGTGAADDSGLPNDRFFAVRPEGSVSTLKIQRTERGDSAVYLCASRLTGDDEAFFGQGTRLTVV.

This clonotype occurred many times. The CDR3 DNA is TGTGCCAGCAGCTTAAGCCCCCTCGGCAATGAGCAGTTCTTC. Residues: CASSLSPLGNEQFF. The chain recombines TRBV7-8 with TRBJ2-1, with D unclear. The CDR3 covers 14 residues. From germline, CDR1 is SGHVS and CDR2 FQNEAQ. V was cut by 2 bases and J by 6 bases, with 11 bases left in between.

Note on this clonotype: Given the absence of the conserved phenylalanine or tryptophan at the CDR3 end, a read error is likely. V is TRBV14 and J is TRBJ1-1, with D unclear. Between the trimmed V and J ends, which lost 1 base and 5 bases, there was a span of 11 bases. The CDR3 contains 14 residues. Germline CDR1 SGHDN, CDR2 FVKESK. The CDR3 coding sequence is TGTGCCAGCAGCCAAGTTTTCGGTGGGACTGAAGCTTTCCTT. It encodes CASSQVFGGTEAFL.

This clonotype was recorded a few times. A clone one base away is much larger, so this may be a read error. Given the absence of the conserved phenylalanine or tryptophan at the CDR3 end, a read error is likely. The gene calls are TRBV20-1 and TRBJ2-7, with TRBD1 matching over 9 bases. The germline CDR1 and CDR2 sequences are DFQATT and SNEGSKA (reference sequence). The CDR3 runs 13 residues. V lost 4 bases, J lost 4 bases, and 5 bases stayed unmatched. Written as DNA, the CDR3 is TGCAGTGCTACTCGGGACAGGGTGTACGAGCAGTACCTC. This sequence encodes CSATRDRVYEQYL.

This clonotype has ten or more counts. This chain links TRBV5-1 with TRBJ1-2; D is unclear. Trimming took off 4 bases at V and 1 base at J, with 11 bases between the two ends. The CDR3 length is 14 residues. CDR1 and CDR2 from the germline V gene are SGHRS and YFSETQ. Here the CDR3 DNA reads TGCGCCAGCAGCACGGAAGGTGGTAACTATGGCTACACCTTC. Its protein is CASSTEGGNYGYTF.

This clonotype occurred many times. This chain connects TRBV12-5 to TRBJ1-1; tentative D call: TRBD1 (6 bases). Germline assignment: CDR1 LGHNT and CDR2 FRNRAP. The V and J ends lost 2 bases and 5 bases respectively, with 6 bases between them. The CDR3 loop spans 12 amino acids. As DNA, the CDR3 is TGTGCTAGTGGTTTGCAGGGGACTGAAGCTTTCTTT. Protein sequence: CASGLQGTEAFF.

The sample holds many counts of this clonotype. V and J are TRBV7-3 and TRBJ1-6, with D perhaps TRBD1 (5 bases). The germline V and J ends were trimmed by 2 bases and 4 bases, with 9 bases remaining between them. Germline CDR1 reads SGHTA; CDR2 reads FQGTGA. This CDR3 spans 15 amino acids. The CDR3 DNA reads TGTGCCAGCAGCTTATACGGGGGATATAATTCACCCCTCCACTTT. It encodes CASSLYGGYNSPLHF.

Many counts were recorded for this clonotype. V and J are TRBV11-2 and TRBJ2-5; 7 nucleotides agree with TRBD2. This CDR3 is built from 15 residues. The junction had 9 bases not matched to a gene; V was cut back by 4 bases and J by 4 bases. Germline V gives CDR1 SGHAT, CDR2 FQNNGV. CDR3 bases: TGTGCCAGCAGCTCACGTGGAACGGGAGGAGAGACCCAGTACTTC. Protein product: CASSSRGTGGETQYF.

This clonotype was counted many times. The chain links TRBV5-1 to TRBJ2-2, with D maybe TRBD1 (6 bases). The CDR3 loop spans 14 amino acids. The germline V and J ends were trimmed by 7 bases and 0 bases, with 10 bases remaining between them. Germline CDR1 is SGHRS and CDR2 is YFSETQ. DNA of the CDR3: TGCGCCAGCCAAGGACAGTCGAACACCGGGGAGCTGTTTTTT. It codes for CASQGQSNTGELFF.